These T cell receptor beta chains were read from a single sample in a study of blood T cell repertoires in COVID-19. Produced via immunoSEQ multiplex PCR; TCRdb's table is partial and in-frame only. The table lists about 110,000 clones, about four fifths of them singletons. Sequenced input: peripheral blood. The receptors were sampled from a woman at least 80 years old with acute or convalescent COVID-19. CDR3s include the opening cysteine and the closing phenylalanine or tryptophan. A D gene is named only where the DNA matches it firmly. Some rows mark clone size as missing; the rest say once, few, many or name a class of expanded clone.

J gene | D gene | clone size | V gene | CDR3 protein | CDR3 DNA
TRBJ2-2 | NA | NA | TRBV5-4 | CASSPGGTSSTGELFF | TGTGCCAGCAGCCCCGGAGGGACTTCGTCCACCGGGGAGCTGTTTTTT
TRBJ1-3 | NA | NA | TRBV20-1 | CSASSLVSSGNTIYF | TGCAGTGCTAGTTCCCTCGTCAGCTCTGGAAACACCATATATTTT
TRBJ2-5 | TRBD1 | few | TRBV28 | CASSLGTGVQETQYF | TGTGCCAGCAGTTTAGGGACAGGGGTCCAAGAGACCCAGTACTTC
TRBJ2-1 | NA | NA | TRBV11-2 | CASSLFREFNNEQFF | TGTGCCAGCAGCTTATTCCGGGAGTTCAACAATGAGCAGTTCTTC
TRBJ2-3 | NA | NA | TRBV19 | CASSPRVTDTQYF | TGTGCCAGTAGTCCCCGGGTCACAGATACGCAGTATTTT
TRBJ1-5 | TRBD1 | NA | TRBV6-2/TRBV6-3 | CASNPGQEYQPQHF | TGTGCCAGCAACCCGGGACAGGAGTATCAGCCCCAGCATTTT
TRBJ2-1 | NA | few | TRBV5-1 | CASSRAGPGNEQFF | TGCGCCAGCAGTCGAGCAGGGCCAGGCAATGAGCAGTTCTTC
TRBJ1-1 | TRBD1 | NA | TRBV18 | CASSPGTGKGNTEAFF | TGTGCCAGCTCACCCGGGACAGGGAAAGGGAACACTGAAGCTTTCTTT
TRBJ1-5 | NA | NA | TRBV2 | CASAVQVLQPQHF | TGTGCCAGCGCCGTTCAGGTTTTACAGCCCCAGCATTTT
TRBJ2-1 | TRBD1 | NA | TRBV25-1 | CASSEFRGQDEQFF | TGTGCCAGCAGTGAATTTAGGGGGCAGGATGAGCAGTTCTTC
TRBJ2-5 | TRBD1 | NA | TRBV28 | CASSGPGQGTETQYF | TGTGCCAGCAGTGGACCTGGACAGGGGACGGAGACCCAGTACTTC
TRBJ2-7 | TRBD1 | NA | TRBV6-6 | CASSYSPGQGPYEQYF | TGTGCCAGCAGTTACTCACCGGGACAGGGGCCCTACGAGCAGTACTTC
TRBJ1-4 | TRBD1 | NA | TRBV6-2/TRBV6-3 | CASSRGQGGEKLFF | TGTGCCAGCAGCCGCGGACAGGGAGGGGAAAAACTGTTTTTT
TRBJ2-3 | NA | NA | TRBV5-8 | CANQRRRQEGTDTQYF | TGTGCCAACCAAAGGCGCCGACAGGAGGGCACAGATACGCAGTATTTT
TRBJ1-5 | TRBD1 | NA | TRBV19 | CASSMVSRGENQPQHF | TGTGCCAGTAGTATGGTTTCCAGGGGGGAAAATCAGCCCCAGCATTTT
TRBJ2-2 | NA | NA | TRBV7-2 | CASSFPTVAGTGELFF | TGTGCCAGCAGCTTTCCGACTGTCGCGGGCACCGGGGAGCTGTTTTTT
TRBJ2-1 | NA | NA | TRBV29-1 | CSVGTTPYNEQFF | TGCAGCGTTGGAACTACCCCCTACAATGAGCAGTTCTTC
TRBJ1-2 | TRBD1 | NA | TRBV6-1 | CASSDDGQGNYGYTF | TGTGCCAGCAGTGATGACGGACAGGGGAACTATGGCTACACCTTC
TRBJ2-1 | TRBD2 | NA | TRBV27 | CASSPHKRDRRNEQFF | TGTGCCAGCAGCCCGCACAAGCGGGATAGGAGGAATGAGCAGTTCTTC
TRBJ1-5 | NA | NA | TRBV25-1 | CASSERKGQPQHF | TGTGCCAGCAGTGAAAGGAAGGGGCAGCCCCAGCATTTT
TRBJ2-7 | NA | NA | TRBV2 | CASKSNYEQYF | TGTGCCAGCAAATCAAACTACGAGCAGTACTTC
TRBJ2-1 | TRBD2 | NA | TRBV11-2 | CASSGLWEGPYNEQFF | TGTGCCAGCAGCGGACTTTGGGAGGGCCCCTACAATGAGCAGTTCTTC
TRBJ2-1 | TRBD2 | NA | TRBV28 | CASSLVSGRAYNEQFF | TGTGCCAGCAGTTTAGTTAGCGGGAGGGCCTACAATGAGCAGTTCTTC
TRBJ1-4 | NA | NA | TRBV19 | CASSLGRAGLFF | TGTGCCAGTAGTTTAGGCCGAGCAGGGCTGTTTTTT
TRBJ2-2 | NA | once | TRBV7-9 | CASSWDFVGELFF | TGTGCCAGCAGCTGGGACTTCGTTGGGGAGCTGTTTTTT
TRBJ2-5 | TRBD2 | NA | TRBV6-2/TRBV6-3 | CASSLLAGGEETQYF | TGTGCCAGCAGTTTGCTAGCGGGAGGCGAAGAGACCCAGTACTTC
TRBJ2-7 | TRBD1 | NA | TRBV28 | CAFGGQGARGSYEQYF | TGTGCCTTTGGAGGACAGGGGGCAAGGGGCTCCTACGAGCAGTACTTC
TRBJ1-5 | NA | NA | TRBV6-5 | CASSPEMEGGQPQHF | TGTGCCAGCAGTCCAGAAATGGAGGGAGGCCAGCCCCAGCATTTT
TRBJ1-1 | TRBD1 | few | TRBV28 | CASRLPGQGNTEAFF | TGTGCCAGCAGACTCCCGGGACAGGGGAACACTGAAGCTTTCTTT
TRBJ2-5 | TRBD2 | NA | TRBV7-2 | CASSYAGEEGETQYF | TGTGCCAGCAGTTACGCGGGAGAGGAAGGAGAGACCCAGTACTTC
TRBJ2-5 | NA | few | TRBV28 | CASSWGGTVQETQYF | TGTGCCAGCAGTTGGGGCGGGACGGTCCAAGAGACCCAGTACTTC
TRBJ1-3 | TRBD1 | NA | TRBV11-2 | CASSKDRLGNTIYF | TGTGCCAGCAGCAAGGACAGGCTTGGAAACACCATATATTTT
TRBJ2-7 | TRBD1 | few | TRBV11-2 | CASSLADRVGSYEQYF | TGTGCCAGCAGCTTAGCTGACAGGGTTGGATCCTACGAGCAGTACTTC
TRBJ1-4 | NA | NA | TRBV2 | CASKGNEKLFF | TGTGCCAGCAAGGGGAATGAAAAACTGTTTTTT
TRBJ2-3 | TRBD2 | NA | TRBV4-1 | CASSQELAGGGGTQYF | TGCGCCAGCAGCCAAGAACTAGCGGGAGGTGGAGGTACGCAGTATTTT
TRBJ1-6 | NA | few | TRBV28 | CASSLTDRDSPLHF | TGTGCCAGCAGTTTGACGGACAGAGATTCACCCCTCCACTTT
TRBJ1-1 | TRBD1 | NA | TRBV5-1 | CASSLGQGLAEAFF | TGCGCCAGCAGCTTGGGACAGGGATTAGCAGAAGCTTTCTTT
TRBJ2-7 | NA | once | TRBV5-1 | CASSLGSTYEQYF | TGCGCCAGCAGCTTGGGAAGCACGTACGAGCAGTACTTC
TRBJ1-5 | NA | few | TRBV28 | CASSHPTVGQPQHF | TGTGCCAGCAGTCACCCGACAGTAGGTCAGCCCCAGCATTTT
TRBJ2-2 | NA | NA | TRBV3-1/TRBV3-2 | CASSRSGNTGELFF | TGTGCCAGCAGCCGGTCCGGGAACACCGGGGAGCTGTTTTTT
TRBJ1-2 | NA | NA | TRBV27 | CASSFRALDYGYTF | TGTGCCAGCAGTTTCAGGGCCCTTGACTATGGCTACACCTTC
TRBJ2-2 | NA | few | TRBV27 | CASSLGLRTGELFF | TGTGCCAGCAGTTTGGGACTTCGCACCGGGGAGCTGTTTTTT
TRBJ2-5 | TRBD2 | NA | TRBV6-2/TRBV6-3 | CASSVHSGSGETQYF | TGTGCCAGCAGTGTCCATAGCGGGAGCGGGGAGACCCAGTACTTC
TRBJ1-2 | NA | NA | TRBV10-3 | CAIKGGDYGYTF | TGTGCCATCAAGGGGGGGGATTATGGCTACACCTTC
TRBJ2-2 | NA | NA | TRBV25-1 | CASREGRTSTGELFF | TGTGCCAGCAGGGAGGGACGTACGAGCACCGGGGAGCTGTTTTTT
TRBJ2-4 | TRBD2 | NA | TRBV7-2 | CASSFGGRASKNIQYF | TGTGCCAGCAGCTTTGGCGGGAGGGCCTCCAAAAACATTCAGTACTTC
TRBJ2-5 | NA | NA | TRBV7-8 | CASSLAGQKTGETQYF | TGTGCCAGCAGCTTAGCGGGGCAGAAAACGGGAGAGACCCAGTACTTC
TRBJ2-5 | TRBD1 | NA | TRBV5-6 | CASSLGTGVQETQYF | TGTGCCAGCAGCTTAGGGACAGGGGTTCAAGAGACCCAGTACTTC
TRBJ1-1 | NA | NA | TRBV7-9 | CASSLDRASTEAFF | TGTGCCAGCAGCTTAGACAGGGCGAGCACTGAAGCTTTCTTT
TRBJ2-2 | TRBD2 | once | TRBV12-5 | CASGPTSGRLLGGELFF | TGTGCTAGTGGCCCGACTAGCGGGAGGCTCCTCGGCGGGGAGCTGTTTTTT
TRBJ2-2 | TRBD2 | NA | TRBV3-1/TRBV3-2 | CASSLPGLASGGELFF | TGTGCCAGCAGCCTGCCGGGACTAGCGAGCGGCGGGGAGCTGTTTTTT
TRBJ2-3 | TRBD2 | NA | TRBV5-1 | CASSAGLAGASTDTQYF | TGCGCCAGCAGCGCTGGACTAGCGGGAGCTTCAACAGATACGCAGTATTTT
TRBJ2-5 | TRBD2 | NA | TRBV5-1 | CASSLTSGRPAGETQYF | TGCGCCAGCAGCTTGACTAGCGGGAGGCCCGCGGGAGAGACCCAGTACTTC
TRBJ1-2 | TRBD1 | NA | TRBV5-4 | CASSQGGRQESGYTF | TGTGCCAGCAGCCAGGGGGGCAGACAGGAGAGCGGCTACACCTTC